These 25 T cell receptor beta chains were all obtained from the same sample, sequenced in a study of blood T cell repertoires in COVID-19. The assay was immunoSEQ multiplex PCR, and TCRdb's table has in-frame clones only and misses some. Of about 310,000 clones in the sample, around 90% were seen once. Material: PBMCs or T cells enriched from blood (not recorded which). Source of these receptors: a woman between 18 and 29 years old who had recovered from COVID-19.

This rearrangement joins TRBV5-1 to TRBJ1-6; D gene uncertain. CDR3 size: 14 residues. Germline-derived CDR1 and CDR2 are SGHRS and YFSETQ. V shed 0 bases and J shed 5 bases, with 6 bases lying between them. Written as DNA, the CDR3 is TGCGCCAGCAGCTTGGACACAGATAATTCACCCCTCCACTTT. Its protein product is CASSLDTDNSPLHF. Full variable domain (remainder filled in from reference TRBV5-1 and TRBJ1-6): KAGVTQTPRYLIKTRGQQVTLSCSPISGHRSVSWYQQTPGQGLQFLFEYFSETQRNKGNFPGRFSGRQFSNSRSEMNVSTLELGDSALYLCASSLDTDNSPLHFGNGTRLTVT.

The chain uses TRBV7-9 and TRBJ1-1; the D is unclear. This CDR3 has 11 residues. Germline V CDR1 and CDR2: SEHNR, FQNEAQ (reference sequence). V was trimmed by 5 bases and J by 8 bases, leaving 9 bases between them. DNA for the CDR3: TGTGCCAGCAGCCCGGGGTGGGAAGCTTTCTTT. Translating it yields CASSPGWEAFF.

This chain uses TRBV6-5 with TRBJ2-2, with a weak D call TRBD2 (7 bases). CDR3 length equals 16 residues. Trimming took 1 base from V and 4 from J, leaving 13 bases between them. CDR1 is MNHEY and CDR2 is SVGAGI in the germline V gene. Here the CDR3 reads CASSYFGGRVTGELFF. Here the CDR3 DNA reads TGTGCCAGCAGTTACTTCGGGGGGCGCGTCACCGGGGAGCTGTTTTTT.

A few counts support this clone. The V call is TRBV9, the J call TRBJ2-3, with a tentative D call TRBD1 (6 bases). This CDR3 comprises 14 residues. Germline-derived CDR1 and CDR2 are SGDLS and YYNGEE. The ends were cut back, 3 bases at V and 1 base at J, with 9 bases in the middle. The CDR3 DNA is TGTGCCAGCAGCGCGGACAGACGCACAGATACGCAGTATTTT. It yields the protein CASSADRRTDTQYF.

V is TRBV7-2 and J is TRBJ1-3; D not resolved. V was shortened by 1 base and J by 8 bases, with 12 bases between the two germline ends. The CDR3 has 14 residues. Germline CDR1 and CDR2: SGHTA and FQGNSA. CDR3 nucleotide sequence: TGTGCCAGCAGCTTAGTTGGGCCCTCCCACACCATATATTTT. It yields the protein CASSLVGPSHTIYF. Full variable domain (remainder filled in from reference TRBV7-2 and TRBJ1-3): GAGVSQSPSNKVTEKGKDVELRCDPISGHTALYWYRQSLGQGLEFLIYFQGNSAPDKSGLPSDRFSAERTGGSVSTLTIQRTQQEDSAVYLCASSLVGPSHTIYFGEGSWLTVV.

This clone was recorded once. DNA for the CDR3: TGTGCCAGCTCAGAACTCCGGGATCTGGGGTACGAGCAGTACTTC. This encodes CASSELRDLGYEQYF. The gene calls are TRBV18 and TRBJ2-7; tentative D call: TRBD2 (5 bases). V lost 5 bases and J 4 bases, leaving 18 bases between the germline ends. Per the germline V gene, CDR1 is KGHSH and CDR2 is LQKENI. CDR3 length: 15 residues.

This clone was observed a single time. This chain links TRBV9 with TRBJ2-3; maybe TRBD2 (6 bases). Between the trimmed V and J ends, which lost 0 bases and 12 bases, there was a span of 11 bases. The CDR3 has 12 residues. Germline loops: CDR1 SGDLS, CDR2 YYNGEE. The CDR3 reads CASSVGGGTQYF. The CDR3, as DNA: TGTGCCAGCAGCGTAGGAGGCGGGACCCAGTATTTT.

The rearrangement links TRBV7-8 to TRBJ1-1; 10 bases agree with TRBD1. Germline CDR1 and CDR2: SGHVS and FQNEAQ. Unmatched junction bases numbered 2, after V lost 4 bases and J lost 3 bases. The CDR3 is made up of 14 amino acids. The CDR3 sequence: CASSSDRGDTEAFF. The CDR3 DNA follows: TGTGCCAGCAGCTCGGACAGGGGGGACACTGAAGCTTTCTTT.

This chain's CDR3 is CASGLVAGPLNTEAFF. The CDR3 DNA reads as TGTGCTAGTGGTTTGGTAGCCGGTCCACTGAACACTGAAGCTTTCTTT. This chain joins TRBV12-5 and TRBJ1-1; D ambiguous. This CDR3 is built from 16 residues. The germline V and J ends were trimmed by 0 bases and 0 bases, with 11 bases remaining between them. CDR1 and CDR2 (germline): LGHNT, FRNRAP.

Note on this clone: This sample includes further DNA sequences coding for the same CDR3. V usage is TRBV24-1 and J usage is TRBJ1-3; 7 bases agree with TRBD1. The V segment lost 4 bases and the J segment 0 bases; nucleotides outside the gene matches: 2. Per the germline V gene, CDR1 is KGHDR and CDR2 is SFDVKD. This CDR3 contains 15 residues. The CDR3 is CATSDPGGSGNTIYF. The CDR3 DNA is TGTGCCACCAGTGACCCAGGGGGCTCTGGAAACACCATATATTTT.

V is TRBV27 and J is TRBJ2-7, with D possibly being TRBD1 (6 bases). V dropped 5 bases and J dropped 4 bases, with 18 bases sitting between them. In germline, CDR1 is MNHEY, CDR2 SMNVEV (reference sequence). This CDR3 is 15 amino acids long. The CDR3 spells CASSRGRGLGYEQYF. Written as DNA, the CDR3 is TGTGCCAGCAGTAGGGGCAGGGGTCTTGGGTACGAGCAGTACTTC.

The chain employs TRBV5-4 and TRBJ2-2, with D possibly matching TRBD1 (8 bases). CDR1 and CDR2 from the germline V gene are SGHNT and YYREEE (reference sequence). V was pared by 2 bases and J by 4 bases, with 15 bases between. This CDR3 is built from 16 residues. The CDR3 DNA reads TGTGCCAGCAGCTTAACAGGGGGGGGACCCACCGGGGAGCTGTTTTTT. This codes for CASSLTGGGPTGELFF.

The V gene is TRBV3-1 (or the pseudogene TRBV3-2), the J gene TRBJ1-5, with D maybe TRBD1 (5 bases). Germline loops: CDR1 LGHDT, CDR2 YNNKEL (reference sequence). V lost 1 base to trimming and J lost 4 bases, with 11 bases between them. The CDR3 extends over 15 amino acids. The CDR3 reads CASSQGRGGNQPQHF. The CDR3 DNA reads as TGTGCCAGCAGCCAAGGCCGGGGGGGAAATCAGCCCCAGCATTTT.

This CDR3 reads CASSSRAFQETQYF. CDR3 sequence (DNA): TGTGCCAGCAGCTCCAGAGCGTTCCAAGAGACCCAGTACTTC. The chain links TRBV5-5 to TRBJ2-5; no firm D call. The germline gives CDR1 SGHKS, CDR2 YYEKEE (reference sequence). Trimming pared 3 bases from V and 1 base from J, leaving 10 bases between. This CDR3 has 14 residues. The whole variable domain, filled in from reference TRBV5-5 and TRBJ2-5, reads DAGVTQSPTHLIKTRGQQVTLRCSPISGHKSVSWYQQVLGQGPQFIFQYYEKEERGRGNFPDRFSARQFPNYSSELNVNALLLGDSALYLCASSSRAFQETQYFGPGTRLLVL.

The rearrangement links TRBV11-2 to TRBJ1-1, with no clear D. Germline V gene sequence: CDR1 SGHAT, CDR2 FQNNGV. With 0 bases removed from V and 7 bases from J, the gap between germline ends came to 12 bases. This CDR3 contains 14 residues. CDR3 coding DNA: TGTGCCAGCAGCTTAGAGCGAGGGCAGATTGAAGCTTTCTTT. Translation: CASSLERGQIEAFF.

This sequence joins TRBV6-4 and TRBJ2-1, with TRBD1 identical over 11 bases. CDR1 is MRHNA and CDR2 is SNTAGT in the germline V gene. The junction had 13 bases not matched to a gene; V was cut back by 5 bases and J by 7 bases. The CDR3 sequence is 17 residues long. CDR3 in amino acids: CASSPQGNGQGANEQFF. DNA for the CDR3: TGTGCCAGCAGTCCACAAGGCAACGGACAGGGGGCGAATGAGCAGTTCTTC.

The rearrangement links TRBV9 to TRBJ2-1; tentatively, D is TRBD2 (6 bases). Germline-derived CDR1 and CDR2 are SGDLS and YYNGEE. The CDR3 is 14 amino acids. The V and J ends lost 2 bases and 2 bases respectively, with 8 bases between them. The CDR3 reads CASSVLAPYNEQFF. The CDR3 DNA sequence: TGTGCCAGCAGCGTCCTAGCGCCCTACAATGAGCAGTTCTTC.

The rearrangement uses TRBV6-5 and TRBJ1-5; D ambiguous. Germline-derived CDR1 and CDR2 are MNHEY and SVGAGI. Trimming cost V 4 bases and J 10 bases, with 20 bases left between them. The CDR3 extends over 15 amino acids. For the CDR3, the DNA is TGTGCCAGCAGTTCGGTTCCCGGTGGAGATGGTCCCCAGCATTTT. The encoded protein is CASSSVPGGDGPQHF.

This rearrangement joins TRBV7-3 to TRBJ2-5; TRBD2 might be the D (6 bases). Germline lookup yields CDR1 SGHTA and CDR2 FQGTGA. Trimming took 5 bases from V and 0 from J, leaving 19 bases between them. The CDR3 loop spans 17 amino acids. For the CDR3, the DNA is TGTGCCAGCAGCCCCTTCGGTGGCGGGGCGTACCAAGAGACCCAGTACTTC. Encoded protein: CASSPFGGGAYQETQYF.

The rearrangement joins TRBV5-1 to TRBJ2-3; 9 nucleotides align to TRBD2. Trimming cost V 3 bases and J 3 bases; bases outside gene matches: 8. This CDR3 has 16 amino acids. From germline, CDR1 is SGHRS and CDR2 YFSETQ. The CDR3 region is CASSSTPAGGTDTQYF. CDR3 coding DNA: TGCGCCAGCAGCTCGACTCCAGCGGGAGGAACAGATACGCAGTATTTT.

A few counts support this clone. This chain uses TRBV11-2 with TRBJ2-7; unclear D gene. The V gene's germline CDR1 is SGHAT and CDR2 FQNNGV. The CDR3 runs 13 residues. Between the trimmed V and J ends, which lost 2 bases and 3 bases, there was a span of 8 bases. The CDR3 loop is CASSLSLIYEQYF. CDR3 sequence (DNA): TGTGCCAGCAGCTTAAGCCTGATCTACGAGCAGTACTTC.

The rearrangement joins TRBV28 to TRBJ1-1, with D possibly TRBD1 on 5 matching bases. Per germline, CDR1 MDHEN and CDR2 SYDVKM. The V and J ends lost 5 bases and 7 bases respectively, with 8 bases between them. This CDR3 contains 11 residues. DNA for the CDR3: TGTGCCAGCAGTCGTCAGGGTGAAGCTTTCTTT. Translation gives CASSRQGEAFF.

The chain links TRBV4-1 to TRBJ1-4; perhaps TRBD1 as D (5 bases). Trimming cost V 7 bases and J 5 bases, with 17 bases left between them. The CDR3 sequence is 15 residues long. CDR1 and CDR2 from the germline V gene are MGHRA and YSYEKL. DNA for the CDR3: TGCGCCAGCACCCACCGGGGACTGGGGAATGAAAAACTGTTTTTT. Translation: CASTHRGLGNEKLFF.

This chain links TRBV10-3 with TRBJ2-3, with 8 nucleotides matching TRBD2. This CDR3 contains 16 residues. Germline V CDR1 and CDR2: ENHRY, SYGVKD. The V and J ends lost 0 bases and 2 bases, in that order; junction bases with no gene match: 4. CDR3 sequence: CAISESISGITDTQYF. CDR3 bases: TGTGCCATCAGTGAGTCGATTAGCGGGATCACAGATACGCAGTATTTT.

The chain employs TRBV7-9 and TRBJ2-1; 12 nucleotides match TRBD2. Per the germline V gene, CDR1 is SEHNR and CDR2 is FQNEAQ (reference sequence). The CDR3 has 16 amino acids. Trimming took 5 bases from V and 4 from J; bases not matched to a gene: 6. CDR3 sequence (DNA): TGTGCCAGCAGCCCCCCCGGGACTAGCGGGTACAATGAGCAGTTCTTC. Amino acid sequence: CASSPPGTSGYNEQFF.